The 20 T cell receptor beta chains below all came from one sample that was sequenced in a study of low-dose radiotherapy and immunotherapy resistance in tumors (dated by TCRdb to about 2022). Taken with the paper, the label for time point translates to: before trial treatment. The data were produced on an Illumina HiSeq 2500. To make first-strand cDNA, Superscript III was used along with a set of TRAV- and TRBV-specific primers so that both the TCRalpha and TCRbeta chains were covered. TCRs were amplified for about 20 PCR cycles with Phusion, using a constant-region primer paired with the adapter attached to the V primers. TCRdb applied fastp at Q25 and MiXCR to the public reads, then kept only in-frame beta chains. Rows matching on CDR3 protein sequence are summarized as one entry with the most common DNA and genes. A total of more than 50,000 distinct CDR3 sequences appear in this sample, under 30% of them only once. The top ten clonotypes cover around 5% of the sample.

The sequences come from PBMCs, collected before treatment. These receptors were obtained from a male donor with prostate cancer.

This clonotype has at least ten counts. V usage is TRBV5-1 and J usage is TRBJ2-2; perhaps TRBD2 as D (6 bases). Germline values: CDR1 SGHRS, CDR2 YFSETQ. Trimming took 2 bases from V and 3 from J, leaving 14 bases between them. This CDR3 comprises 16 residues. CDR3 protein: CASSFLSGDYTGELFF. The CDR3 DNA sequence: TGCGCCAGCAGCTTTTTATCGGGGGACTACACCGGGGAGCTGTTTTTT. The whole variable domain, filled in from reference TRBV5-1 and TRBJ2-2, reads KAGVTQTPRYLIKTRGQQVTLSCSPISGHRSVSWYQQTPGQGLQFLFEYFSETQRNKGNFPGRFSGRQFSNSRSEMNVSTLELGDSALYLCASSFLSGDYTGELFFGEGSRLTVL.

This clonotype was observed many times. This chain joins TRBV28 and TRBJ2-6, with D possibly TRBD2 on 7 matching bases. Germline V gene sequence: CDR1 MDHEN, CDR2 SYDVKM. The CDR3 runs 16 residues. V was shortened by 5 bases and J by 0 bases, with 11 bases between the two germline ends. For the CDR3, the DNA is TGTGCCAGCAGTGATAGGGGGGGCTCTGGGGCCAACGTCCTGACTTTC. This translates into CASSDRGGSGANVLTF.

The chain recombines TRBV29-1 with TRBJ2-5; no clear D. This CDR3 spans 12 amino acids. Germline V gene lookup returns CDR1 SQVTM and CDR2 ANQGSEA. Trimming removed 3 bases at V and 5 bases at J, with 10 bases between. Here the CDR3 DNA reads TGCAGCGTTGACGAGGTCCCCGAGACCCAGTACTTC. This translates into CSVDEVPETQYF.

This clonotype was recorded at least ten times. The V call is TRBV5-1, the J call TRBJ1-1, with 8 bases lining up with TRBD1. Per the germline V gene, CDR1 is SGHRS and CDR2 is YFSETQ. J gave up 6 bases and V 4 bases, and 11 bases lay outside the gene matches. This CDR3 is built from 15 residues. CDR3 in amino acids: CASSPRPQGAAEAFF. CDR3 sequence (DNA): TGCGCCAGCAGCCCCCGACCCCAGGGGGCTGCTGAAGCTTTCTTT.

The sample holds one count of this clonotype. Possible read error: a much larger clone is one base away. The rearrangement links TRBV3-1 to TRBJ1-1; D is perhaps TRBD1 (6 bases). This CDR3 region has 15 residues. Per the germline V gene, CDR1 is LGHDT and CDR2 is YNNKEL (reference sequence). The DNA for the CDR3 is TGTGCCAGCAGCGGAGGGGACATGTGGGGCACTGAAGGTTTCTTT. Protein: CASSGGDMWGTEGFF.

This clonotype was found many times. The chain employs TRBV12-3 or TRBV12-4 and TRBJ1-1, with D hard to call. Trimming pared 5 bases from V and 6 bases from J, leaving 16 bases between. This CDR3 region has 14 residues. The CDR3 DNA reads TGTGCCAGCAGTCCGGGTGTTCAGATTTCTGAAGCTTTCTTT. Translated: CASSPGVQISEAFF.

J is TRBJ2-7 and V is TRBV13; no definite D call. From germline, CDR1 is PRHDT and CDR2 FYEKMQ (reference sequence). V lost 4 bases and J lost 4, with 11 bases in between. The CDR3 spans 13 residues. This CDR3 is CASSSGESYEQYF. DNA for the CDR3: TGTGCCAGCAGCTCGGGCGAAAGTTACGAGCAGTACTTC.

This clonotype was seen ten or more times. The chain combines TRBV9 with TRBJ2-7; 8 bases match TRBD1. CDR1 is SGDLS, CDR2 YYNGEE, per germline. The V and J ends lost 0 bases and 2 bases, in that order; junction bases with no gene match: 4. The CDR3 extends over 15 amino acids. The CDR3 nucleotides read TGTGCCAGCAGCGTAGCTACGACAGGGGCCTACGAGCAGTACTTC. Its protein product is CASSVATTGAYEQYF.

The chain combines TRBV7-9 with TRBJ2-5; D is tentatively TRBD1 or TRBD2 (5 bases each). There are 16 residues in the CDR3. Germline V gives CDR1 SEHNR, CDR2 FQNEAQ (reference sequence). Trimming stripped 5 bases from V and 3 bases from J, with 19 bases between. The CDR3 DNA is TGTGCCAGCAGCATGCAGGGCGGTTGGGGGAAAGAGACCCAGTACTTC. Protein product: CASSMQGGWGKETQYF.

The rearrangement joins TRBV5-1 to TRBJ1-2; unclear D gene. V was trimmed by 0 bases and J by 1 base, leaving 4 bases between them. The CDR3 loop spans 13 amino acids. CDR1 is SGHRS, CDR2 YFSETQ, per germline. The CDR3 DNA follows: TGCGCCAGCAGCTTGGAACTTAACTATGGCTACACCTTC. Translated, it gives CASSLELNYGYTF.

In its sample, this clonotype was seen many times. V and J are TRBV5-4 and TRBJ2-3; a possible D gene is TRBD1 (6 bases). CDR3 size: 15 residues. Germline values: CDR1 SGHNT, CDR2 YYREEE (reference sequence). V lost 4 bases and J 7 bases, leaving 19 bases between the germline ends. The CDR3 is CASSPQGRGDHTQYF. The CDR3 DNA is TGTGCCAGCAGCCCCCAGGGGAGAGGAGATCATACGCAGTATTTT.

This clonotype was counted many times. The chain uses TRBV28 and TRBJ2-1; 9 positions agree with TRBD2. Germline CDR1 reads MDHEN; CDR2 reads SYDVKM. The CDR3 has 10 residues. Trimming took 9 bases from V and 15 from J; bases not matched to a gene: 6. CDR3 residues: CASQSGRPFF. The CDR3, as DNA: TGTGCCAGTCAGAGCGGGAGGCCGTTCTTC.

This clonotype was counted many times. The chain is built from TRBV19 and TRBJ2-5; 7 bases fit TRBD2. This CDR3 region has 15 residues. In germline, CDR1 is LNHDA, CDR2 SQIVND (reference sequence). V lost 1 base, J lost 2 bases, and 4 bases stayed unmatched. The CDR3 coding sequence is TGTGCCAGTAGTATAGGGGGGGGATCTCAAGAGACCCAGTACTTC. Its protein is CASSIGGGSQETQYF.

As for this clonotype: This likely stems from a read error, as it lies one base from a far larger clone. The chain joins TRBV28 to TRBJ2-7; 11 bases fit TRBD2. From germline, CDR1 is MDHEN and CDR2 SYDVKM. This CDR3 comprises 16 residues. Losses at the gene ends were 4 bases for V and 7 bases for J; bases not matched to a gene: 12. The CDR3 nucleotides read TGTGCCAGCAGTTCTCGGGGTAGCGGGAGGGGTGATGAGCAGTACTTC. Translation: CASSSRGSGRGDEQYF.

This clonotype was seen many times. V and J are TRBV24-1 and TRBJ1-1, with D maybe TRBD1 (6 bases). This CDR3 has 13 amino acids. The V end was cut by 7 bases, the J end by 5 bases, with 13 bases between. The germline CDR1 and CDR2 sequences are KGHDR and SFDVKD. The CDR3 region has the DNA TGTGCCACCAGCGCAAGGGGGGGGACTGAAGCTTTCTTT. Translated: CATSARGGTEAFF.

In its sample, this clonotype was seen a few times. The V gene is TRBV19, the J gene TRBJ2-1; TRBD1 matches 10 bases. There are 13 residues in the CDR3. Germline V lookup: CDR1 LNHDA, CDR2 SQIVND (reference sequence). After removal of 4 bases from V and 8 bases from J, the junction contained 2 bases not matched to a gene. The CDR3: CASSRGTGDEQFF. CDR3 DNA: TGTGCCAGTAGTAGAGGGACAGGGGATGAGCAGTTCTTC.

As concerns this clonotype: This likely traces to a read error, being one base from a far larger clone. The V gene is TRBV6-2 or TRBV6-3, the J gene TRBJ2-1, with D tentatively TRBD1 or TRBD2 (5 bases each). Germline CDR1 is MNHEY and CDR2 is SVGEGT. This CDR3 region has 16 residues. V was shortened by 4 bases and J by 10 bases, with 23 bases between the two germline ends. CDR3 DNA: TGTGCCAGCAGTTCACGGGGCCACGTGAGCTCCTACGAGCAGTTCTTC. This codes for CASSSRGHVSSYEQFF.

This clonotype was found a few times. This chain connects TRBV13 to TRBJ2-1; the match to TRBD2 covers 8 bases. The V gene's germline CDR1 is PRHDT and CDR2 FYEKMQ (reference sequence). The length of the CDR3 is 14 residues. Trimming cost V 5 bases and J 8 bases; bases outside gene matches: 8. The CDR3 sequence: CASSPGTRMDEQFF. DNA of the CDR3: TGTGCCAGCAGCCCCGGGACTAGGATGGATGAGCAGTTCTTC.

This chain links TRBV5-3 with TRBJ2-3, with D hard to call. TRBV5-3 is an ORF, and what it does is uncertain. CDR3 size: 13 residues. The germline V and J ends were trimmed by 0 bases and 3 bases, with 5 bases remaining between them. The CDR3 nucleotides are TGTGCCAGAAGCTTGGAAGGAACAGATACGCAGTATTTT. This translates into CARSLEGTDTQYF.

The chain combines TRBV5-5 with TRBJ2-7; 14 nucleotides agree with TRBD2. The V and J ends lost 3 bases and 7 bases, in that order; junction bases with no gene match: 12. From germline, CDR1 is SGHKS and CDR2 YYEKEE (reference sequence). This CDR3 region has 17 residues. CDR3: CASSWRLAGGLGSEQYF. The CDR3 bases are TGTGCCAGCAGCTGGAGACTAGCGGGAGGGCTAGGGAGTGAGCAGTACTTC.